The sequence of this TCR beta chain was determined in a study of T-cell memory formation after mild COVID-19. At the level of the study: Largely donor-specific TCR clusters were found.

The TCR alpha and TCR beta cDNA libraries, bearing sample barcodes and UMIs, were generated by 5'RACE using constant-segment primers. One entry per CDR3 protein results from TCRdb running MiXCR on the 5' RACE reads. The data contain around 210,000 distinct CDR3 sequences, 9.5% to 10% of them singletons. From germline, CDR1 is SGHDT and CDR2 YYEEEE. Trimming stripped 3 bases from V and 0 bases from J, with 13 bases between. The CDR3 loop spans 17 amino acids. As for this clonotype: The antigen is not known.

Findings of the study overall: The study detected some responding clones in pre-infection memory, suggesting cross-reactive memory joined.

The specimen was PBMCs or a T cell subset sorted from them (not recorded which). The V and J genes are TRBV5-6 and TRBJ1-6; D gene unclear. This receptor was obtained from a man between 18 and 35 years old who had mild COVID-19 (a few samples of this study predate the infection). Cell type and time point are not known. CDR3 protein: CASSWDGQSSYNSPLHF. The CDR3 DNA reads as TGTGCCAGCAGCTGGGATGGGCAGAGCTCCTATAATTCACCCCTCCACTTT.